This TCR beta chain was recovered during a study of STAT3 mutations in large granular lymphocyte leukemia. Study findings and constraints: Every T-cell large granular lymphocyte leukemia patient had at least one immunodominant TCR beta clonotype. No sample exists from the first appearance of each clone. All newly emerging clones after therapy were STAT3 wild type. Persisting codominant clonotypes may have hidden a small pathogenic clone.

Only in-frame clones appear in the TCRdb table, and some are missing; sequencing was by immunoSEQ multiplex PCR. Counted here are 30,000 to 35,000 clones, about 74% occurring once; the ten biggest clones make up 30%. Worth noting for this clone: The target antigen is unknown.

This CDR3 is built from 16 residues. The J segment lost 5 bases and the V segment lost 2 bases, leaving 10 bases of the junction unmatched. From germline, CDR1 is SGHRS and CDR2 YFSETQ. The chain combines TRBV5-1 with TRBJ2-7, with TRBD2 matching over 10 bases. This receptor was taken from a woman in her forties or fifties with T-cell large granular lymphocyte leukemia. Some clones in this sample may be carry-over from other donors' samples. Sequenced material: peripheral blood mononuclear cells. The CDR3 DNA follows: TGCGCCAGCAGCTTTGGCTCCGGGACTAGCGTAAACGAGCAGTACTTC. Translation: CASSFGSGTSVNEQYF. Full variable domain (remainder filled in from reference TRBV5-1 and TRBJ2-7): KAGVTQTPRYLIKTRGQQVTLSCSPISGHRSVSWYQQTPGQGLQFLFEYFSETQRNKGNFPGRFSGRQFSNSRSEMNVSTLELGDSALYLCASSFGSGTSVNEQYFGPGTRLTVT.